This T cell receptor (beta chain) was captured in a study of cytomegalovirus exposure and HLA in healthy donors. Study details: Ancestry clustering placed around four fifths of 300 to 400 genotyped donors in the Caucasian-associated cluster.

Germline CDR1 is MNHEY and CDR2 is SVGAGI. Trimming took 2 bases from V and 8 from J, leaving 12 bases between them. The CDR3 runs 14 residues. General study findings and limits: Later analysis associated a missense DCLRE1C variant with TCR beta V- and J-gene trimming. A few of the chains that were CMV-associated were confirmed in vitro to be specific for CMV antigens. Accurate HLA-A and HLA-B prediction from TCR beta sequences was reported for most subjects.

13 Jbeta primers and 60 Vbeta primers were used for the PCR. Profiled with immunoSEQ multiplex PCR; TCRdb holds only in-frame clones, not every one. Altogether fewer than 130,000 clones are present, approximately 84% being singletons, with the ten largest covering 1.5% to 2%. On this clone itself: The target antigen is unknown.

J is TRBJ1-4 and V is TRBV6-5; possible D gene TRBD1, 5 bases. Sequenced material: PBMCs. The origin of this receptor is a man in his forties or fifties in good health and CMV-seronegative. As DNA, the CDR3 is TGTGCCAGCAGTTACCGGCCGGGGGGGGAAAAACTGTTTTTT. Amino acids: CASSYRPGGEKLFF.